This note documents a single T cell receptor (beta chain) sequence. As yet, its antigen is unknown. The CDR3 runs 13 residues. Germline CDR1 and CDR2: KGHSH and LQKENI. Trimming stripped 6 bases from V and 4 bases from J, with 10 bases between. The source of the sample is a study of T-cell memory formation after mild COVID-19. Broader study findings: Clones that contracted from day 15 to 85 had balanced CD4/CD8; later expanders were CD4+ biased.

cDNA libraries for TCR alpha and TCR beta, carrying sample barcodes and UMIs, came from 5'RACE with constant-segment primers. TCRdb re-analysed the 5' RACE reads in MiXCR, keeping a single row per CDR3 protein. In the table there are about 310,000 distinct CDR3 sequences, approximately 16% of which are singletons. The sequenced sample consisted of PBMCs or a T cell subset sorted from them (not recorded which). The clonotype originates from a man between 18 and 35 years old who had mild COVID-19 (a few samples of this study predate the infection). Cell type and time point are not known. This rearrangement joins TRBV18 to TRBJ1-5; maybe TRBD1 (5 bases). As DNA, the CDR3 is TGTGCCAGCTCGGGGGTTTTGAATCAGCCCCAGCATTTT. Its protein product is CASSGVLNQPQHF.